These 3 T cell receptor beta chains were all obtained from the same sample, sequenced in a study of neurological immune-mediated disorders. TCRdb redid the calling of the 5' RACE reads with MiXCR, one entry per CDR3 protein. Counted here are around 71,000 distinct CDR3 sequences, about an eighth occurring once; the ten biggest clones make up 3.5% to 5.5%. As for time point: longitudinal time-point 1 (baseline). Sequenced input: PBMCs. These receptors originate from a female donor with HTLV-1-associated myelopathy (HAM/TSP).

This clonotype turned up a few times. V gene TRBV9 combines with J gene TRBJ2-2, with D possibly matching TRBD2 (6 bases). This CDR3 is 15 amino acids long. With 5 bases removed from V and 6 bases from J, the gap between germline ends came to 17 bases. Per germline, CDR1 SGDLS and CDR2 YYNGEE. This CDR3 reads CASSGRDQTPGELFF. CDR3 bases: TGTGCCAGCAGTGGGCGGGACCAAACCCCCGGGGAGCTGTTTTTT.

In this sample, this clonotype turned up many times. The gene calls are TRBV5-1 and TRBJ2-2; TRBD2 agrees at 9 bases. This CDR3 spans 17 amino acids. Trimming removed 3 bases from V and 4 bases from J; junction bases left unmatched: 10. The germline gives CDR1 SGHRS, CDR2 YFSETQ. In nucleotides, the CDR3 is TGCGCCAGCAGCTCTCAAGTAGCGGGGGCGACCACCGGGGAGCTGTTTTTT. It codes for CASSSQVAGATTGELFF.

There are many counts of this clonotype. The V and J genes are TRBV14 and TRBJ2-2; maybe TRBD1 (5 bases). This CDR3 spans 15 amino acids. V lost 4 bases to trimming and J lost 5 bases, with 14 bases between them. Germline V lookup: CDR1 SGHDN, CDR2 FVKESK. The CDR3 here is CASSPSAGRTGELFF. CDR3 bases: TGTGCCAGCAGCCCGTCAGCAGGGCGGACCGGGGAGCTGTTTTTT.